A single sample gave rise to the 22 T cell receptor beta chains below, sequenced in a study of T cell clonotyping in hematopoietic cell transplantation. Profiling relied on immunoSEQ multiplex PCR, and the TCRdb table lists in-frame clones only, not all of them. The table records just under 3,500 clones, around 70% of them present only once. Sequenced material: peripheral blood mononuclear cells, taken 30 days after allogeneic stem cell transplant. These receptors all come from a male patient aged 40 to 50 who had an allogeneic stem cell transplant from an unrelated donor, so the T cells may come from the graft donor. Some clones in this sample may be carry-over from other donors' samples.

This clone was seen only a few times. V is TRBV5-1 and J is TRBJ2-5; TRBD1 matches at 10 bases. Trimming removed 2 bases from V and 3 bases from J; junction bases left unmatched: 1. CDR1 SGHRS and CDR2 YFSETQ come from the germline V gene. CDR3 length: 14 amino acids. The CDR3 DNA reads TGCGCCAGCAGCTTCGGGACAGGGGAAGAGACCCAGTACTTC. Its translation is CASSFGTGEETQYF.

The chain employs TRBV18 and TRBJ2-1; D may be TRBD1 (5 bases). V gave up 5 bases and J gave up 8 bases, with 16 bases separating them. The CDR3 is 14 amino acids. Germline assignment: CDR1 KGHSH and CDR2 LQKENI. CDR3 nucleotides: TGTGCCAGCTCATCCGTCGGACATATCGATGAGCAGTTCTTC. Its protein product is CASSSVGHIDEQFF.

In DNA, the CDR3 is TGTGCCAGCAGTGAAGACAGGGGCCTGGGTGGCTACACCTTC. It yields the protein CASSEDRGLGGYTF. The chain couples TRBV2 to TRBJ1-2; 7 bases align to TRBD1. In germline, CDR1 is SNHLY, CDR2 FYNNEI. The V gene end was trimmed by 1 base and the J gene end by 7 bases; junction bases not matched to a gene: 6. The CDR3 covers 14 residues.

The rearrangement joins TRBV6-5 to TRBJ2-7, with D possibly being TRBD1 (6 bases). V lost 6 bases and J 1 base, leaving 13 bases between the germline ends. The CDR3 has 14 amino acids. Germline CDR1 and CDR2: MNHEY and SVGAGI. The DNA of the CDR3 is TGTGCCAGCAGGCGGACAGCTGATTCCTACGAGCAGTACTTC. Its protein product is CASRRTADSYEQYF.

CDR3 sequence reads: CASKNGDTSSGANVLTF. The CDR3, as DNA: TGTGCCAGTAAAAATGGGGACACCAGCTCTGGGGCCAACGTCCTGACTTTC. The chain couples TRBV19 to TRBJ2-6, with D maybe TRBD1 (6 bases). Germline lookup yields CDR1 LNHDA and CDR2 SQIVND (reference sequence). The CDR3 consists of 17 residues. Trimming cost V 7 bases and J 0 bases, with 16 bases left between them.

This rearrangement joins TRBV4-1 to TRBJ1-1; D gene unclear. With 4 bases removed from V and 1 base from J, the gap between germline ends came to 16 bases. The CDR3 runs 16 residues. Germline assignment: CDR1 MGHRA and CDR2 YSYEKL. The CDR3 region has the DNA TGCGCCAGCAGCCCATCTTACAACGTTCCGAACACTGAAGCTTTCTTT. This translates into CASSPSYNVPNTEAFF.

The chain carries TRBV28 and TRBJ1-5; D perhaps matches TRBD1 (5 bases). Germline V lookup: CDR1 MDHEN, CDR2 SYDVKM. CDR3 length: 15 amino acids. The V and J ends lost 4 bases and 4 bases respectively, with 14 bases between them. The CDR3 DNA is TGTGCCAGCAGTTCCTTGCCAGGGAAGAATCAGCCCCAGCATTTT. Translating it yields CASSSLPGKNQPQHF.

This rearrangement joins TRBV27 to TRBJ2-7; no firm D call. The CDR3 loop spans 19 amino acids. V was cut by 2 bases and J by 4 bases, with 27 bases left in between. Germline assignment: CDR1 MNHEY and CDR2 SMNVEV (reference sequence). The CDR3 DNA follows: TGTGCCAGCAGTTTAAATCCCCCTTCTGGCAGATGGGCGGCTTACGAGCAGTACTTC. Amino acids: CASSLNPPSGRWAAYEQYF.

The CDR3 reads CASSEQAGLGETQYF. CDR3 sequence (DNA): TGTGCCAGCAGTGAACAAGCGGGGCTAGGAGAGACCCAGTACTTC. The genes are TRBV6-1 and TRBJ2-5; 7 bases are a match to TRBD2. This CDR3 contains 15 residues. V gave up 2 bases and J gave up 4 bases; unmatched junction bases: 7. Per germline, CDR1 MNHNS and CDR2 SASEGT.

This chain joins TRBV19 and TRBJ1-2; D call uncertain. The CDR3 sequence is 13 residues long. Germline-derived CDR1 and CDR2 are LNHDA and SQIVND (reference sequence). Trimming took off 3 bases at V and 3 bases at J, with 8 bases between the two ends. CDR3 in amino acids: CASSIDIDYGYTF. The CDR3 DNA reads as TGTGCCAGTAGTATTGACATCGACTATGGCTACACCTTC.

The V gene is TRBV5-1, the J gene TRBJ1-2, with D unclear. Trimming removed 0 bases at V and 0 bases at J, with 9 bases between. The CDR3 runs to 15 residues. Germline V lookup: CDR1 SGHRS, CDR2 YFSETQ. CDR3 region: CASSLALDANYGYTF. In DNA form, the CDR3 reads TGCGCCAGCAGCTTGGCTTTGGACGCTAACTATGGCTACACCTTC. The full variable domain, in which reference TRBV5-1 and TRBJ1-2 provide the parts outside the CDR3, is KAGVTQTPRYLIKTRGQQVTLSCSPISGHRSVSWYQQTPGQGLQFLFEYFSETQRNKGNFPGRFSGRQFSNSRSEMNVSTLELGDSALYLCASSLALDANYGYTFGSGTRLTVV.

The chain employs TRBV19 and TRBJ1-4; no clear D gene. The length of the CDR3 is 13 residues. Trimming shortened V by 8 bases and J by 8 bases, and 15 bases separated the two germline ends. Germline CDR1 is LNHDA and CDR2 is SQIVND (reference sequence). The CDR3 DNA reads as TGTGCCAGTGGTGCGGAGTCGGGCGAAAAACTGTTTTTT. Its protein is CASGAESGEKLFF.

The chain is built from TRBV4-2 and TRBJ2-6; TRBD1 is a possible D gene (6 bases). Trimming removed 4 bases at V and 0 bases at J, with 13 bases between. Germline V lookup: CDR1 LGHNA, CDR2 YNFKEQ. The CDR3 loop spans 17 amino acids. The CDR3 reads CASSPWTVFSGANVLTF. In nucleotides, the CDR3 is TGTGCCAGCAGCCCTTGGACAGTCTTCTCTGGGGCCAACGTCCTGACTTTC.

The chain has TRBV27 and TRBJ2-7, with unresolved D. V lost 0 bases and J 4 bases, leaving 4 bases between the germline ends. The germline gives CDR1 MNHEY, CDR2 SMNVEV (reference sequence). The CDR3 loop spans 12 amino acids. CDR3 in amino acids: CASSLSGYEQYF. The CDR3 nucleotides are TGTGCCAGCAGTTTATCGGGATACGAGCAGTACTTC.

The chain carries TRBV25-1 and TRBJ2-2; TRBD1 might be the D (5 bases). Germline values: CDR1 MGHDK, CDR2 SYGVNS. There are 18 residues in the CDR3. Between the trimmed V and J ends, which lost 0 bases and 0 bases, there was a span of 14 bases. The DNA for the CDR3 is TGTGCCAGCAGTGAATATTACTGGGGCAGTCCGAACACCGGGGAGCTGTTTTTT. It specifies CASSEYYWGSPNTGELFF.

The genes are TRBV27 and TRBJ2-6; perhaps TRBD1 as D (6 bases). From germline, CDR1 is MNHEY and CDR2 SMNVEV (reference sequence). The V end lost 6 bases, the J end lost 0 bases, and 6 bases lay between the germline ends. The CDR3 covers 14 residues. Written as DNA, the CDR3 is TGTGCCAGCAGACAGGGCTCTGGGGCCAACGTCCTGACTTTC. Its translation: CASRQGSGANVLTF.

The chain has TRBV4-2 and TRBJ1-2; D is undetermined. The CDR3 spans 15 residues. The V gene lost 0 bases and the J gene lost 4 bases, with 12 bases spanning the gap. Germline V CDR1 and CDR2: LGHNA, YNFKEQ. The CDR3 spells CASSQDLEGSYGYTF. The CDR3 DNA reads TGTGCCAGCAGCCAAGATCTTGAGGGTAGCTATGGCTACACCTTC.

This clone was found once. V gene TRBV5-1 combines with J gene TRBJ2-2; D might be TRBD1 (5 bases). Germline CDR1 and CDR2: SGHRS and YFSETQ. The V gene lost 3 bases and the J gene lost 3 bases, with 15 bases spanning the gap. This CDR3 is 16 amino acids long. The CDR3 DNA reads as TGCGCCAGCAGCTCAGACAGTCAGAGGTACACCGGGGAGCTGTTTTTT. Translated: CASSSDSQRYTGELFF.

V usage is TRBV10-1 and J usage is TRBJ2-2; no reliable D call. V lost 8 bases, J lost 2 bases, and 9 bases lay in between. This CDR3 contains 13 residues. Germline V gives CDR1 WNHNN, CDR2 SYGVQD (reference sequence). In DNA form, the CDR3 reads TGCGCCAGCCTCGACACAAACACCGGGGAGCTGTTTTTT. Encoded protein: CASLDTNTGELFF.

The chain couples TRBV6-5 to TRBJ1-2; D is ambiguous. Trimming removed 6 bases at V and 0 bases at J, with 11 bases between. CDR3 size: 14 residues. Per the germline V gene, CDR1 is MNHEY and CDR2 is SVGAGI. The CDR3 nucleotides are TGTGCCAGCAGGGCTACCGGGGCTAACTATGGCTACACCTTC. Translation gives CASRATGANYGYTF.

This chain links TRBV27 with TRBJ1-4; TRBD1 aligns across 11 bases. Germline CDR1 reads MNHEY; CDR2 reads SMNVEV (reference sequence). This CDR3 comprises 16 residues. V was pared by 5 bases and J by 8 bases, with 10 bases of the junction left unmatched. The CDR3 loop is CASSTDGTGGWEKLFF. The CDR3 DNA reads as TGTGCCAGCAGTACGGATGGGACAGGGGGTTGGGAAAAACTGTTTTTT.

This clone was counted a single time. The chain couples TRBV7-2 to TRBJ1-2, with TRBD1 matching over 12 bases. V dropped 6 bases and J dropped 6; count of bases not matched to a gene: 8. Germline CDR1 and CDR2: SGHTA and FQGNSA. The CDR3 runs 15 residues. Here the CDR3 DNA reads TGTGCCAGCAGGACCCCGGGACAGGGGGCAAATGGCTACACCTTC. It codes for CASRTPGQGANGYTF.